The 10 T cell receptor beta chains in this list originate from one sample, sequenced in a study of cytomegalovirus exposure and HLA in healthy donors. A multiplex PCR was run with 60 Vbeta primers and 13 Jbeta primers. Profiled with immunoSEQ multiplex PCR; TCRdb holds only in-frame clones, not every one. The sample yields around 91,000 clones, 86% seen once. The sequenced material came from PBMCs. The source of these receptors is a man aged 30 to 45 in good health and CMV-seropositive.

In its sample, this clone was seen once. The gene calls are TRBV29-1 and TRBJ2-5; D is perhaps TRBD2 (5 bases). CDR3 length: 11 amino acids. Trimming shortened V by 6 bases and J by 4 bases, and 9 bases separated the two germline ends. Germline lookup yields CDR1 SQVTM and CDR2 ANQGSEA. The CDR3 sequence: CSVDFGETQYF. Here the CDR3 DNA reads TGCAGCGTGGACTTTGGAGAGACCCAGTACTTC.

J is TRBJ2-2 and V is TRBV7-9; the match to TRBD2 covers 10 bases. This CDR3 has 17 residues. Germline lookup yields CDR1 SEHNR and CDR2 FQNEAQ (reference sequence). The trim removed 2 bases at V and 6 bases at J, leaving 9 bases unmatched. In DNA, the CDR3 is TGTGCCAGCAGCTTACTCCCTAGCGGGAGATGGGCCGGGGAGCTGTTTTTT. It yields the protein CASSLLPSGRWAGELFF.

V usage is TRBV28 and J usage is TRBJ1-6; D gene ambiguous. The CDR3 length is 15 residues. Germline V gene lookup returns CDR1 MDHEN and CDR2 SYDVKM. Between the trimmed V and J ends, which lost 4 bases and 7 bases, there was a span of 14 bases. The CDR3 spells CASSSPTGGNSPLHF. The CDR3 coding sequence is TGTGCCAGCAGTTCCCCGACGGGTGGGAATTCACCCCTCCACTTT.

The chain recombines TRBV19 with TRBJ2-1, with 13 bases matching TRBD2. The CDR3 contains 20 residues. J was trimmed by 0 bases and V by 5 bases; bases with no gene match: 13. Germline values: CDR1 LNHDA, CDR2 SQIVND (reference sequence). The CDR3, as DNA: TGTGCCAGTAGTGTCACCGGGACTAGCGGGATCGTGGGCTCCTACAATGAGCAGTTCTTC. Its translation is CASSVTGTSGIVGSYNEQFF.

The CDR3 region is CASSSRDRDEQYF. The CDR3 DNA sequence: TGTGCCAGCAGCTCAAGAGACAGGGACGAGCAGTACTTC. This chain uses TRBV7-2 with TRBJ2-7; 7 positions match TRBD1. The V segment lost 4 bases and the J segment 5 bases; nucleotides outside the gene matches: 5. Germline V CDR1 and CDR2: SGHTA, FQGNSA. The CDR3 length is 13 residues.

The chain employs TRBV28 and TRBJ1-2; D may be TRBD1 (6 bases). CDR1 MDHEN and CDR2 SYDVKM come from the germline V gene. The CDR3 totals 13 residues. With 9 bases removed from V and 1 base from J, the gap between germline ends came to 12 bases. The CDR3 region is CASETGFNYGYTF. For the CDR3, the DNA is TGTGCCAGTGAGACAGGCTTTAACTATGGCTACACCTTC.

This rearrangement joins TRBV11-2 to TRBJ2-4; possibly TRBD2 for D (5 bases). Germline lookup yields CDR1 SGHAT and CDR2 FQNNGV. Between the trimmed V and J ends, which lost 5 bases and 7 bases, there was a span of 9 bases. The CDR3 runs to 12 residues. In DNA form, the CDR3 reads TGTGCCAGCAGCGCCGGACTGAACATTCAGTACTTC. It yields the protein CASSAGLNIQYF.

This chain uses TRBV4-2 with TRBJ2-3, with 7 bases identical to TRBD2. CDR1 and CDR2 from the germline V gene are LGHNA and YNFKEQ. This CDR3 is 18 amino acids long. V lost 2 bases to trimming and J lost 7 bases; unmatched junction nucleotides: 18. CDR3 sequence (DNA): TGTGCCAGCAGCCAACAGCTCCCTCCGGGACTAACCGTCCATACGCAGTATTTT. Protein: CASSQQLPPGLTVHTQYF.

This chain joins TRBV5-4 and TRBJ2-7, with D uncertain. Between the trimmed V and J ends, which lost 4 bases and 0 bases, there was a span of 8 bases. This CDR3 spans 13 amino acids. Germline V CDR1 and CDR2: SGHNT, YYREEE (reference sequence). CDR3: CASSMAFSYEQYF. Here the CDR3 DNA reads TGTGCCAGCAGCATGGCTTTCTCCTACGAGCAGTACTTC.

This chain joins TRBV10-1 and TRBJ2-1; TRBD1 matches at 10 bases. CDR1 is WNHNN, CDR2 SYGVQD, per germline (reference sequence). The V segment lost 3 bases and the J segment 2 bases; nucleotides outside the gene matches: 4. CDR3 size: 16 residues. This CDR3 reads CASSEQTGGPYNEQFF. The CDR3 bases are TGCGCCAGCAGTGAACAGACAGGGGGCCCCTACAATGAGCAGTTCTTC.